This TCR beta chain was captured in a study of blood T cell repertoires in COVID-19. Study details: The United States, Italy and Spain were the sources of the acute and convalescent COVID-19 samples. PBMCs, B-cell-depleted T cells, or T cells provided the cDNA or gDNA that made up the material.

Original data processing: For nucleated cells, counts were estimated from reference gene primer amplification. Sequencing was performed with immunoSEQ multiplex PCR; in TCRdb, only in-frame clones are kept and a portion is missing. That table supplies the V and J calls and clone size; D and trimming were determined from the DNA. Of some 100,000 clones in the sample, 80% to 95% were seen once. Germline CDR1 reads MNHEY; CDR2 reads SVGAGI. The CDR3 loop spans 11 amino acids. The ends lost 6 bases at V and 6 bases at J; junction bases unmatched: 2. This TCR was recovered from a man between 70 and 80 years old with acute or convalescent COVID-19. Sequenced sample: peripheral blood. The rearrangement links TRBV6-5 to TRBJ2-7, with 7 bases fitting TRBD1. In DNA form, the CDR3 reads TGTGCCAGCAGACAGGGGCCCGAGCAGTACTTC. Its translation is CASRQGPEQYF.